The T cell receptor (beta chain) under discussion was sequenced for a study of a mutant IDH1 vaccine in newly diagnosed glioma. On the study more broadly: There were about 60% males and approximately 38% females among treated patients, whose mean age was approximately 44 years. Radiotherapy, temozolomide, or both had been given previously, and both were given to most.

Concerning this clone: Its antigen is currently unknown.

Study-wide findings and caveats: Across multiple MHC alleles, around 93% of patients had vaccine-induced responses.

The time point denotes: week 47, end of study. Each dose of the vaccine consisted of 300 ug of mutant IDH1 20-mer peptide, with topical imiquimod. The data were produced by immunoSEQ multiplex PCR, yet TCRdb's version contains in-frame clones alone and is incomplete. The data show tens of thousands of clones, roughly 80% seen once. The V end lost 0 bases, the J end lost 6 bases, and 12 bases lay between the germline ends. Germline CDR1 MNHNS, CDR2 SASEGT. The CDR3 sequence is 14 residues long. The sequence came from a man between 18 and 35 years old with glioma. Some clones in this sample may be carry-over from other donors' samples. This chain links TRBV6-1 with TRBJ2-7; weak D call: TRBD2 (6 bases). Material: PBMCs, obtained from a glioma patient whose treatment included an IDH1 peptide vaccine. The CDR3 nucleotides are TGTGCCAGCAGTGAAGCGGGGGGACCACCCGAGCAGTACTTC. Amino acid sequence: CASSEAGGPPEQYF.